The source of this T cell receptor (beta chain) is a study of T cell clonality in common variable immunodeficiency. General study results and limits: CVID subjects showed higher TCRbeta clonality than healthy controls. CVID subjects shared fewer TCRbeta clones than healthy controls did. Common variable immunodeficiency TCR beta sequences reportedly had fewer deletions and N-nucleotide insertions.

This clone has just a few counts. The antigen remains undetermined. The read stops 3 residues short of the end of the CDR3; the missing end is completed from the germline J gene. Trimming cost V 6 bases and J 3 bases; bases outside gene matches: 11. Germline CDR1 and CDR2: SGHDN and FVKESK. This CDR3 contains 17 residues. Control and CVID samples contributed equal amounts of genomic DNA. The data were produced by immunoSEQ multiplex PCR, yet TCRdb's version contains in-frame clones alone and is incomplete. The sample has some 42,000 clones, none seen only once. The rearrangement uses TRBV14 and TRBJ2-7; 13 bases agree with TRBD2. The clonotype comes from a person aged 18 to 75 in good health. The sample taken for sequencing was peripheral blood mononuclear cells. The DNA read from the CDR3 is TGTGCCAGCAGTCTCACTAGCGGGAGGGCCTGGGGCTACGAG. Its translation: CASSLTSGRAWGYE. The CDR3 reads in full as CASSLTSGRAWGYEQYF. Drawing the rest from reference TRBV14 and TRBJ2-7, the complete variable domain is EAGVTQFPSHSVIEKGQTVTLRCDPISGHDNLYWYRRVMGKEIKFLLHFVKESKQDESGMPNNRFLAERTGGTYSTLKVQPAELEDSGVYFCASSLTSGRAWGYEQYFGPGTRLTVT.